These 10 T cell receptor beta chains share one sample of origin, sequenced in a study of graft-versus-host responses after intestinal transplantation (dated by TCRdb to the early 2020s). Library preparation was by the immunoSEQ multiplex PCR assay. TCRdb retrieved this table from immuneACCESS and kept in-frame rearrangements only. Not all clones are present; in checked studies, unresolved V genes account for under half, and no reason is known for the remainder. Here the sample has more than 15,000 clones; around 77% occur a single time. The leading ten clones occupy about 8% of the sample. To isolate intraepithelial and lamina propria lymphocytes from graft specimens, dithiothreitol, EDTA incubations and collagenase D digestion were used. The sample consisted of ileum tissue, taken roughly 490 days after intestinal transplant. The source is a human patient who received an intestinal transplant, so some T cells may come from the graft donor.

This clone was observed once. The chain joins TRBV18 to TRBJ2-5; the match to TRBD2 covers 8 bases. The end of the DNA is better explained by TRBJ2-7, so the J call may be wrong. CDR3 length: 13 residues. Germline V CDR1 and CDR2: KGHSH, LQKENI. The CDR3 sequence: CASCSGSLNEQYF. In DNA form, the CDR3 reads TGTGCCAGCTGCAGCGGGAGTCTTAACGAGCAGTACTTC.

The rearrangement joins TRBV9 to TRBJ2-5, with D maybe TRBD2 (5 bases). Germline V gene lookup returns CDR1 SGDLS and CDR2 YYNGEE. The CDR3 is 18 residues long. V lost 4 bases and J lost 0, with 22 bases in between. Here the CDR3 DNA reads TGTGCCAGCAGCACCCATGGAGGCGGGTCCCCGTACCAAGAGACCCAGTACTTC. This encodes CASSTHGGGSPYQETQYF.

V gene TRBV11-1 combines with J gene TRBJ2-7, with TRBD2 as a possible D gene (5 bases). The CDR3 is 14 residues long. CDR1 and CDR2 (germline): SGHAT, FQDESV (reference sequence). Trimming cost V 2 bases and J 2 bases, with 10 bases left between them. The CDR3 region is CASSLPGSTYEQYF. The CDR3 nucleotides are TGTGCCAGCAGCTTACCGGGATCCACCTACGAGCAGTACTTC. Drawing the rest from reference TRBV11-1 and TRBJ2-7, the complete variable domain is EAEVAQSPRYKITEKSQAVAFWCDPISGHATLYWYRQILGQGPELLVQFQDESVVDDSQLPKDRFSAERLKGVDSTLKIQPAELGDSAMYLCASSLPGSTYEQYFGPGTRLTVT.

The CDR3 region has the DNA TGTGCCAGCTCCTCTTGGGTCTCTGGAAACACCATATATTTT. Translating it yields CASSSWVSGNTIYF. The rearrangement joins TRBV2 to TRBJ1-3; D remains unclear. The CDR3 length is 14 residues. The germline CDR1 and CDR2 sequences are SNHLY and FYNNEI. Between the trimmed V and J ends, which lost 8 bases and 0 bases, there was a span of 11 bases.

The rearrangement joins TRBV6-1 to TRBJ2-1; 7 positions agree with TRBD2. The CDR3 consists of 18 residues. V lost 2 bases, J lost 9 bases, and 19 bases stayed unmatched. Looked up from germline, CDR1 is MNHNS and CDR2 is SASEGT. Written as DNA, the CDR3 is TGTGCCAGCAGTGAACCCCCCCACGAAGCGGGGAAGGTCGGTGAGCAGTTCTTC. Its translation is CASSEPPHEAGKVGEQFF.

The rearrangement links TRBV28 to TRBJ1-2; D possibly corresponds to TRBD1 (5 bases). V lost 10 bases and J lost 4, with 19 bases in between. This CDR3 is 14 amino acids long. Germline V gene data show CDR1 as MDHEN and CDR2 as SYDVKM. CDR3 sequence (DNA): TGTGCCATCCGTGGGGGGGGGTCTCCCTATGGCTACACCTTC. The encoded protein is CAIRGGGSPYGYTF.

The CDR3 loop is CASSQVAGFQPQHF. CDR3 bases: TGCGCCAGCAGCCAAGTTGCGGGGTTTCAGCCCCAGCATTTT. The gene calls are TRBV4-1 and TRBJ1-5; D is undetermined. This CDR3 spans 14 amino acids. V was cut by 1 base and J by 6 bases, with 10 bases left in between. CDR1 MGHRA and CDR2 YSYEKL come from the germline V gene.

This chain joins TRBV29-1 and TRBJ1-1; D not resolved. Germline loops: CDR1 SQVTM, CDR2 ANQGSEA. The CDR3 is made up of 12 amino acids. Deletions cut 4 bases from V and 0 bases from J, with 6 bases between. The CDR3 DNA reads TGCAGCGTTGCCCAGATGAACACTGAAGCTTTCTTT. Its translation is CSVAQMNTEAFF.

This chain joins TRBV4-2 and TRBJ2-5; D perhaps matches TRBD1 (5 bases). TRBJ2-7 explains the end of the DNA better; the J call may be wrong. This CDR3 spans 15 amino acids. Germline CDR1 reads LGHNA; CDR2 reads YNFKEQ. CDR3 nucleotides: TGTGCCAGCAGCCAAGGGGGCGCGGTATCCTACGAGCAGTACTTC. It encodes CASSQGGAVSYEQYF.

As regards this clone: At one end, the junction sequence differs from germline, possibly due to a read error. The V and J genes are TRBV2 and TRBJ2-2, with 7 bases aligning to TRBD2. The CDR3 spans 11 residues. Germline CDR1 SNHLY, CDR2 FYNNEI. The CDR3 nucleotides read TGTGCCAGGGATTCTGGCGGGGGGCTGTTTTTT. Translated, it gives CARDSGGGLFF.